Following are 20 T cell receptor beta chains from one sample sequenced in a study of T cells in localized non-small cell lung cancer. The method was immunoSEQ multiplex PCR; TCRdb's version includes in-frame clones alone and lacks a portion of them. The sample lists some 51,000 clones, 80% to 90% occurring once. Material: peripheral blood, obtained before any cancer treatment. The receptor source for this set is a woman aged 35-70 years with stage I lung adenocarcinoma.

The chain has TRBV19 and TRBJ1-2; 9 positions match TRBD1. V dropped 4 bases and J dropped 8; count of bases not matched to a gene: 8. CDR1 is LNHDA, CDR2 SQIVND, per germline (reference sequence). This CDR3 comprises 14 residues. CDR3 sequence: CASSRPGQGNGYTF. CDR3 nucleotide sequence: TGTGCCAGTAGTAGGCCGGGACAGGGTAACGGCTACACCTTC. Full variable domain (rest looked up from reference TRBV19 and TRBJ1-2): DGGITQSPKYLFRKEGQNVTLSCEQNLNHDAMYWYRQDPGQGLRLIYYSQIVNDFQKGDIAEGYSVSREKKESFPLTVTSAQKNPTAFYLCASSRPGQGNGYTFGSGTRLTVV.

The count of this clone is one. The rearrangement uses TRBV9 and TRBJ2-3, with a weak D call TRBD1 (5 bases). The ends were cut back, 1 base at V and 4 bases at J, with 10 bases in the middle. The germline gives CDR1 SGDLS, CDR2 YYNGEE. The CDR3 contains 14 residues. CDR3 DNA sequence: TGTGCCAGCAGCGTACAGGGTAATTCAGATACGCAGTATTTT. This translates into CASSVQGNSDTQYF.

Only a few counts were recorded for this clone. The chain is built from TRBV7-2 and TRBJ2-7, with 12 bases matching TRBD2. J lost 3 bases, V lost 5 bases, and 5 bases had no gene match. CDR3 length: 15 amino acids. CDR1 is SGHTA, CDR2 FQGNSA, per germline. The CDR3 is CASSPLAGGIYEQYF. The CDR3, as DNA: TGTGCCAGCAGCCCCCTAGCGGGGGGGATCTACGAGCAGTACTTC. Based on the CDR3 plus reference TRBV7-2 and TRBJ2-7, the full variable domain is GAGVSQSPSNKVTEKGKDVELRCDPISGHTALYWYRQSLGQGLEFLIYFQGNSAPDKSGLPSDRFSAERTGGSVSTLTIQRTQQEDSAVYLCASSPLAGGIYEQYFGPGTRLTVT.

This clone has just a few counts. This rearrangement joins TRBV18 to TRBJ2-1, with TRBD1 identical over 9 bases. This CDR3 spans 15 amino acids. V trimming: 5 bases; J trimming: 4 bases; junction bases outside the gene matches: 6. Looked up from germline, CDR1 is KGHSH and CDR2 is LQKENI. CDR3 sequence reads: CASSTDRGSYNEQFF. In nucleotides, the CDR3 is TGTGCCAGCTCAACGGACAGGGGTTCTTACAATGAGCAGTTCTTC.

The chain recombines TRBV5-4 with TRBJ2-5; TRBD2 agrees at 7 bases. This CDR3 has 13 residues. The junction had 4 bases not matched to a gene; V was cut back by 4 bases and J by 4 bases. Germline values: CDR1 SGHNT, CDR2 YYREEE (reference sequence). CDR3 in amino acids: CASSISGTETQYF. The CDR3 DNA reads TGTGCCAGCAGCATAAGCGGGACAGAGACCCAGTACTTC.

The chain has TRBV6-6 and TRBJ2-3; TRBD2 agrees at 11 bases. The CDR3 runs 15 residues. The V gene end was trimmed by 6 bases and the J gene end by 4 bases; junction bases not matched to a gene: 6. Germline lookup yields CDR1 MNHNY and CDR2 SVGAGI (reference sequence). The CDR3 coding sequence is TGTGCCAGCAGGATTAGCGGGGGGGCATCAGATACGCAGTATTTT. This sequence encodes CASRISGGASDTQYF.

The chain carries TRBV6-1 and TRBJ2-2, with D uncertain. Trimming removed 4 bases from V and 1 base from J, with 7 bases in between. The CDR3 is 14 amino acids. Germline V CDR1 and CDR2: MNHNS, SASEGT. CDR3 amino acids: CASSVARNTGELFF. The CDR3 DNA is TGTGCCAGCAGTGTAGCCCGGAACACCGGGGAGCTGTTTTTT.

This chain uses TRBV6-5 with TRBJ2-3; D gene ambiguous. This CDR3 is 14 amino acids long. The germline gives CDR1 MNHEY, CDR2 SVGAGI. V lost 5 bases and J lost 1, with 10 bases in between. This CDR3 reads CASSPLSGTDTQYF. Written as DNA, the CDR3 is TGTGCCAGCAGTCCCTTGTCGGGCACAGATACGCAGTATTTT.

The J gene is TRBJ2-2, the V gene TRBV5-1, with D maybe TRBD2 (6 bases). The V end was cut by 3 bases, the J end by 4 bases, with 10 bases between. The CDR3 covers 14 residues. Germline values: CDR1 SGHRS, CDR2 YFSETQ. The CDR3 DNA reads TGCGCCAGCAGCTCGCTAGCGAGCACCGGGGAGCTGTTTTTT. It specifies CASSSLASTGELFF.

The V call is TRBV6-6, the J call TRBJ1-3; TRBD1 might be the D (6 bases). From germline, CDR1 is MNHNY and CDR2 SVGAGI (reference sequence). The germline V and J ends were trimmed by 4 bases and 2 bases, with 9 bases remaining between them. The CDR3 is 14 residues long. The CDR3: CASSLGGPGNTIYF. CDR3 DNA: TGTGCCAGCAGTTTAGGGGGGCCTGGAAACACCATATATTTT.

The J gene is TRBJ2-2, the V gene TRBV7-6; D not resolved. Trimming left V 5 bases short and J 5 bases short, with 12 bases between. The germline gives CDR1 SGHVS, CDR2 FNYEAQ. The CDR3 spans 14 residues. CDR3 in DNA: TGTGCCAGCAGCCCCCGGATGGAGACCGGGGAGCTGTTTTTT. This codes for CASSPRMETGELFF.

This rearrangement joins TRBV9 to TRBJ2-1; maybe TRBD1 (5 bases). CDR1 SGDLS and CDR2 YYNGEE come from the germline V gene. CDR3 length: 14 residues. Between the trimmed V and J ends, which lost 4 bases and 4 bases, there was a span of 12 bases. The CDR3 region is CASSPNHRYNEQFF. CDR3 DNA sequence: TGTGCCAGCAGCCCAAATCACAGGTACAATGAGCAGTTCTTC.

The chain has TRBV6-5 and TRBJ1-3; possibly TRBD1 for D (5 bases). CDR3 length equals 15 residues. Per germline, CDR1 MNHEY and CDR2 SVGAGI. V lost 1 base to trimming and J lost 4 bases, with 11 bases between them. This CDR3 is CASSYFGTAGNTIYF. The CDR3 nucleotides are TGTGCCAGCAGTTACTTCGGGACCGCAGGAAACACCATATATTTT.

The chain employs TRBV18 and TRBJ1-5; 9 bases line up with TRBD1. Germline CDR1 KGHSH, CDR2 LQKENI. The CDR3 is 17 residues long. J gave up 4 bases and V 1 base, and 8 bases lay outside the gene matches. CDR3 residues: CASSPRPPTGGNQPQHF. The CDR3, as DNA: TGTGCCAGCTCACCACGCCCACCGACAGGGGGTAATCAGCCCCAGCATTTT.

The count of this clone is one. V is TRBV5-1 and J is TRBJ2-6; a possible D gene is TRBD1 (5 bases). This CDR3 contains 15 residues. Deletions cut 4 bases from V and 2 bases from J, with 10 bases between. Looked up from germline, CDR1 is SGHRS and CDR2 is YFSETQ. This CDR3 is CASSTAGTGANVLTF. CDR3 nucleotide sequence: TGCGCCAGCAGCACCGCAGGGACTGGGGCCAACGTCCTGACTTTC.

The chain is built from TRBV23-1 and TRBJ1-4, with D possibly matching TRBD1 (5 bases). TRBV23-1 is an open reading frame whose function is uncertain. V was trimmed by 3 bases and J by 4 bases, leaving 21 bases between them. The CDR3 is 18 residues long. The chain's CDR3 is CASSHPGPNGGVNEKLFF. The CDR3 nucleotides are TGCGCCAGCAGTCATCCGGGGCCCAACGGGGGTGTTAATGAAAAACTGTTTTTT.

CDR3 nucleotides: TGTGCCAGCAGCTCGACAGGCCTCTACGAGCAGTACTTC. As protein: CASSSTGLYEQYF. This chain connects TRBV7-8 to TRBJ2-7; tentative D call: TRBD1 (6 bases). CDR1 and CDR2 (germline): SGHVS, FQNEAQ. This CDR3 comprises 13 residues. Trimming shortened V by 4 bases and J by 3 bases, and 10 bases separated the two germline ends.

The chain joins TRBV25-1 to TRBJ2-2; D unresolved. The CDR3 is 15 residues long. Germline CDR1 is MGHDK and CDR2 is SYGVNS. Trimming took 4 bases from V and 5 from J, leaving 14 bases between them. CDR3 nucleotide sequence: TGTGCCAGCAGTGGGACGGCTTTCAGGACCGGGGAGCTGTTTTTT. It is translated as CASSGTAFRTGELFF.

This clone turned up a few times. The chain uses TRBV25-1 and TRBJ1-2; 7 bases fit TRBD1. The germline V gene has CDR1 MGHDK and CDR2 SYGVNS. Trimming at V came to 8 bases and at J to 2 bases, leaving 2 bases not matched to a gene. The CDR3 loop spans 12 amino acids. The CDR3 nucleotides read TGTGCCAGCTCGGGACAGAACTATGGCTACACCTTC. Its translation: CASSGQNYGYTF.

The CDR3 DNA sequence: TGTGCCAGCAGCGGTCCGGGACAGGGGGTAGTAGGCACTGAAGCTTTCTTT. Its protein is CASSGPGQGVVGTEAFF. This chain uses TRBV28 with TRBJ1-1; 11 nucleotides align to TRBD1. The trim removed 6 bases at V and 4 bases at J, leaving 13 bases unmatched. CDR1 is MDHEN, CDR2 SYDVKM, per germline. The CDR3 consists of 17 residues.